These T cell receptor beta chains were read from a single sample in a study of T cells in Graves' hyperthyroidism and ophthalmopathy. TCRdb ran MiXCR on the multiplex PCR reads and lists one entry per CDR3 protein. The sample holds over 650,000 distinct CDR3 sequences; roughly 45% are singletons and the top ten take under 8.5%. The sample consisted of peripheral blood or thyroid tissue (not recorded which). Receptors were obtained from an adult man with Graves' disease, either hyperthyroidism or ophthalmopathy (not recorded which). Both conserved end residues are part of each CDR3. Each record gives: D gene, J gene, V gene, clone size, CDR3 DNA, CDR3 protein. The D gene is left open where the match is weak. Not all rows give a size; the values are once, few, many and, for expanded clones, a class.

TRBD1,TRBJ1-2,TRBV29-1,many,TGCAGCGTTTCGGACAGGGCCATTGGCTACACCTTC,CSVSDRAIGYTF
TRBD2,TRBJ2-2,TRBV2,-,TGTGCCAGCAGTTACGCCTCGGGGGGCACCGGGGAGCTGTTTTTT,CASSYASGGTGELFF
TRBD1,TRBJ1-5,TRBV10-3,-,TGTGCCAGCAGTCCCATGCGGACAGGGGGAAATCAGCCCCAGCATTTT,CASSPMRTGGNQPQHF
-,TRBJ1-5,TRBV2,-,TGTGCCAGCAGTTCCTCAACGGGGGGCAATCAGCCCCAGCATTTT,CASSSSTGGNQPQHF
-,TRBJ1-5,TRBV2,many,TGTGCCAGCAGTGGTTCGAGGGGGGATCAGCCCCAGCATTTT,CASSGSRGDQPQHF
-,TRBJ1-2,TRBV24-1,-,TGTGCCACCAGTGATCGGGACACAATCTATGGCTACACCTTC,CATSDRDTIYGYTF
-,TRBJ1-2,TRBV2,-,TGTGCCAGCAGCGAAACCGGGACAACGGGTGGCTACACCTTC,CASSETGTTGGYTF
-,TRBJ2-5,TRBV14,-,TGTGCCAGCAGCCAGACGTACCGCGATCCGGAGACCCAGTACTTC,CASSQTYRDPETQYF
-,TRBJ1-2,TRBV10-3,-,TGTGCCATCAGTGAATTAGGACAGACGACTAACTATGGCTACACCTTC,CAISELGQTTNYGYTF
TRBD1,TRBJ2-6,TRBV29-1,many,TGCAGCGCCTCCGGGACAGGGGGCGCTGGGGCCAACGTCCTGACTTTC,CSASGTGGAGANVLTF
TRBD2,TRBJ2-7,TRBV7-9,-,TGTGCCAGCAGCCGGACTAGCGGGGAAATGTACGAGCAGTACTTC,CASSRTSGEMYEQYF
TRBD1,TRBJ1-2,TRBV28,many,TGTGCCAGCACCCCAGGGACAGGAAACTATGGCTACACCTTC,CASTPGTGNYGYTF
TRBD2,TRBJ2-5,TRBV29-1,-,TGCAGCGTGCGGGGGGGACAGCAAGAGACCCAGTACTTC,CSVRGGQQETQYF
TRBD2,TRBJ2-7,TRBV25-1,-,TGTGCCAGCAGCCGGGGGGGTGCAAGTTCCTACGAGCAGTACTTC,CASSRGGASSYEQYF
-,TRBJ1-5,TRBV21-1,-,TGTGCCAGCAGCAGTACAGGGGGTACCAGCAATCAGCCCCAGCATTTT,CASSSTGGTSNQPQHF
-,TRBJ2-2,TRBV10-1,few,TGCGCTACCAGACAGGCGAACACCGGGGAGCTGTTTTTT,CATRQANTGELFF